This T cell receptor beta chain was retrieved from a study of T-cell memory formation after mild COVID-19. The germline CDR1 and CDR2 sequences are SGHVS and FNYEAQ. Trimming removed 0 bases from V and 2 bases from J; junction bases left unmatched: 3. This CDR3 is 15 amino acids long. 5'RACE primed from the constant segment yielded TCR alpha and TCR beta cDNA libraries bearing sample barcodes and UMIs. TCRdb used MiXCR to reprocess the 5' RACE reads, holding one entry per CDR3 protein. The repertoire holds 200,000 to 300,000 distinct CDR3 sequences, with 15% as singletons. Specimen: PBMCs or a T cell subset sorted from them (not recorded which). The V gene is TRBV7-6, the J gene TRBJ2-5; 7 nucleotides align to TRBD1. The TCR was taken from an adult woman who had mild COVID-19 (a few samples of this study predate the infection). Cell type and time point are not known. The CDR3 DNA reads as TGTGCCAGCAGCTTAGCGACAGGGTCTCAAGAGACCCAGTACTTC. Translation gives CASSLATGSQETQYF. Supplemented by reference TRBV7-6 and TRBJ2-5, the full variable domain reads GAGVSQSPRYKVTKRGQDVALRCDPISGHVSLYWYRQALGQGPEFLTYFNYEAQQDKSGLPNDRFSAERPEGSISTLTIQRTEQRDSAMYRCASSLATGSQETQYFGPGTRLLVL.